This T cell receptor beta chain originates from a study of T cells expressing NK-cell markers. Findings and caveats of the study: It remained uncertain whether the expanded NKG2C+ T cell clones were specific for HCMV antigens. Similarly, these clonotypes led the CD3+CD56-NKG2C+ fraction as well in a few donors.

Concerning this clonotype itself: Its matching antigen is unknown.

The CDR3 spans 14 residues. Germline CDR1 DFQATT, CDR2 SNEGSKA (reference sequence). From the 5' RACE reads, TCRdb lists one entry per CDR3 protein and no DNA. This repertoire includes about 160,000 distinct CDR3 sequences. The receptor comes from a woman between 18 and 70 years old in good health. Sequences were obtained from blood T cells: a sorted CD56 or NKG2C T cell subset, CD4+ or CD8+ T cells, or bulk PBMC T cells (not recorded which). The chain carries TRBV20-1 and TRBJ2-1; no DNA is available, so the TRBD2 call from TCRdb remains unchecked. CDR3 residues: CSARGVAGVDEQFF.